This T cell receptor beta chain was identified in a study of blood T cell repertoires in COVID-19. At the level of the study: Samples came from the United States, Italy and Spain, spanning acute and convalescent COVID-19. T cells, B-cell-depleted T cells, or PBMCs provided the cDNA or gDNA that served as material.

Per the original data handling: Estimates of nucleated cell counts were drawn from the amplification of reference gene primers. Using immunoSEQ multiplex PCR, the repertoire was profiled, and TCRdb retains in-frame clones only, with some absent. That table gives V, J and clone size, and the DNA gave D and trimming. In the table there are roughly 160,000 clones, more than 80% of which are singletons. V dropped 1 base and J dropped 0 bases, with 12 bases sitting between them. The CDR3 is 16 amino acids. CDR1 is MGHRA and CDR2 is YSYEKL in the germline V gene. Sequencing was done on a sample of PBMCs or T cells enriched from blood (not recorded which). The TCR was taken from a man aged 50-60 years who had recovered from COVID-19. The chain links TRBV4-1 to TRBJ1-1; unclear D gene. The CDR3 DNA is TGCGCCAGCAGCCAAGGCCTTAGGAGTATGAACACTGAAGCTTTCTTT. It specifies CASSQGLRSMNTEAFF.